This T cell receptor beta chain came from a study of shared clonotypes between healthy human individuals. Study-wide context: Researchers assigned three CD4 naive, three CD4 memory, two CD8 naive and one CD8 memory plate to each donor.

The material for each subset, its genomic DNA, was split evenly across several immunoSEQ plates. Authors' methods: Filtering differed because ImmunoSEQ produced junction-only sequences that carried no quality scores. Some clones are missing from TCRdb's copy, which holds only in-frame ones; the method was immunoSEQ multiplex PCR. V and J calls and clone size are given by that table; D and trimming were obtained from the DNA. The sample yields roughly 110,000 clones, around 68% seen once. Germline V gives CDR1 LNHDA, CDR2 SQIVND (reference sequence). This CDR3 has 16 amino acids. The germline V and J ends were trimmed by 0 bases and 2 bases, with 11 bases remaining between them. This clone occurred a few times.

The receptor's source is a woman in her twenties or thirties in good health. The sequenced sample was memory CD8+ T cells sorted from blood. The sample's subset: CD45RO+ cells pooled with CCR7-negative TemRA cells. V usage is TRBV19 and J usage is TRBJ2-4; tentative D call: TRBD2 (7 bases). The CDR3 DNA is TGTGCCAGTAGTATAGAGGGGGGGCGGACCAAAAACATTCAGTACTTC. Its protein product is CASSIEGGRTKNIQYF.